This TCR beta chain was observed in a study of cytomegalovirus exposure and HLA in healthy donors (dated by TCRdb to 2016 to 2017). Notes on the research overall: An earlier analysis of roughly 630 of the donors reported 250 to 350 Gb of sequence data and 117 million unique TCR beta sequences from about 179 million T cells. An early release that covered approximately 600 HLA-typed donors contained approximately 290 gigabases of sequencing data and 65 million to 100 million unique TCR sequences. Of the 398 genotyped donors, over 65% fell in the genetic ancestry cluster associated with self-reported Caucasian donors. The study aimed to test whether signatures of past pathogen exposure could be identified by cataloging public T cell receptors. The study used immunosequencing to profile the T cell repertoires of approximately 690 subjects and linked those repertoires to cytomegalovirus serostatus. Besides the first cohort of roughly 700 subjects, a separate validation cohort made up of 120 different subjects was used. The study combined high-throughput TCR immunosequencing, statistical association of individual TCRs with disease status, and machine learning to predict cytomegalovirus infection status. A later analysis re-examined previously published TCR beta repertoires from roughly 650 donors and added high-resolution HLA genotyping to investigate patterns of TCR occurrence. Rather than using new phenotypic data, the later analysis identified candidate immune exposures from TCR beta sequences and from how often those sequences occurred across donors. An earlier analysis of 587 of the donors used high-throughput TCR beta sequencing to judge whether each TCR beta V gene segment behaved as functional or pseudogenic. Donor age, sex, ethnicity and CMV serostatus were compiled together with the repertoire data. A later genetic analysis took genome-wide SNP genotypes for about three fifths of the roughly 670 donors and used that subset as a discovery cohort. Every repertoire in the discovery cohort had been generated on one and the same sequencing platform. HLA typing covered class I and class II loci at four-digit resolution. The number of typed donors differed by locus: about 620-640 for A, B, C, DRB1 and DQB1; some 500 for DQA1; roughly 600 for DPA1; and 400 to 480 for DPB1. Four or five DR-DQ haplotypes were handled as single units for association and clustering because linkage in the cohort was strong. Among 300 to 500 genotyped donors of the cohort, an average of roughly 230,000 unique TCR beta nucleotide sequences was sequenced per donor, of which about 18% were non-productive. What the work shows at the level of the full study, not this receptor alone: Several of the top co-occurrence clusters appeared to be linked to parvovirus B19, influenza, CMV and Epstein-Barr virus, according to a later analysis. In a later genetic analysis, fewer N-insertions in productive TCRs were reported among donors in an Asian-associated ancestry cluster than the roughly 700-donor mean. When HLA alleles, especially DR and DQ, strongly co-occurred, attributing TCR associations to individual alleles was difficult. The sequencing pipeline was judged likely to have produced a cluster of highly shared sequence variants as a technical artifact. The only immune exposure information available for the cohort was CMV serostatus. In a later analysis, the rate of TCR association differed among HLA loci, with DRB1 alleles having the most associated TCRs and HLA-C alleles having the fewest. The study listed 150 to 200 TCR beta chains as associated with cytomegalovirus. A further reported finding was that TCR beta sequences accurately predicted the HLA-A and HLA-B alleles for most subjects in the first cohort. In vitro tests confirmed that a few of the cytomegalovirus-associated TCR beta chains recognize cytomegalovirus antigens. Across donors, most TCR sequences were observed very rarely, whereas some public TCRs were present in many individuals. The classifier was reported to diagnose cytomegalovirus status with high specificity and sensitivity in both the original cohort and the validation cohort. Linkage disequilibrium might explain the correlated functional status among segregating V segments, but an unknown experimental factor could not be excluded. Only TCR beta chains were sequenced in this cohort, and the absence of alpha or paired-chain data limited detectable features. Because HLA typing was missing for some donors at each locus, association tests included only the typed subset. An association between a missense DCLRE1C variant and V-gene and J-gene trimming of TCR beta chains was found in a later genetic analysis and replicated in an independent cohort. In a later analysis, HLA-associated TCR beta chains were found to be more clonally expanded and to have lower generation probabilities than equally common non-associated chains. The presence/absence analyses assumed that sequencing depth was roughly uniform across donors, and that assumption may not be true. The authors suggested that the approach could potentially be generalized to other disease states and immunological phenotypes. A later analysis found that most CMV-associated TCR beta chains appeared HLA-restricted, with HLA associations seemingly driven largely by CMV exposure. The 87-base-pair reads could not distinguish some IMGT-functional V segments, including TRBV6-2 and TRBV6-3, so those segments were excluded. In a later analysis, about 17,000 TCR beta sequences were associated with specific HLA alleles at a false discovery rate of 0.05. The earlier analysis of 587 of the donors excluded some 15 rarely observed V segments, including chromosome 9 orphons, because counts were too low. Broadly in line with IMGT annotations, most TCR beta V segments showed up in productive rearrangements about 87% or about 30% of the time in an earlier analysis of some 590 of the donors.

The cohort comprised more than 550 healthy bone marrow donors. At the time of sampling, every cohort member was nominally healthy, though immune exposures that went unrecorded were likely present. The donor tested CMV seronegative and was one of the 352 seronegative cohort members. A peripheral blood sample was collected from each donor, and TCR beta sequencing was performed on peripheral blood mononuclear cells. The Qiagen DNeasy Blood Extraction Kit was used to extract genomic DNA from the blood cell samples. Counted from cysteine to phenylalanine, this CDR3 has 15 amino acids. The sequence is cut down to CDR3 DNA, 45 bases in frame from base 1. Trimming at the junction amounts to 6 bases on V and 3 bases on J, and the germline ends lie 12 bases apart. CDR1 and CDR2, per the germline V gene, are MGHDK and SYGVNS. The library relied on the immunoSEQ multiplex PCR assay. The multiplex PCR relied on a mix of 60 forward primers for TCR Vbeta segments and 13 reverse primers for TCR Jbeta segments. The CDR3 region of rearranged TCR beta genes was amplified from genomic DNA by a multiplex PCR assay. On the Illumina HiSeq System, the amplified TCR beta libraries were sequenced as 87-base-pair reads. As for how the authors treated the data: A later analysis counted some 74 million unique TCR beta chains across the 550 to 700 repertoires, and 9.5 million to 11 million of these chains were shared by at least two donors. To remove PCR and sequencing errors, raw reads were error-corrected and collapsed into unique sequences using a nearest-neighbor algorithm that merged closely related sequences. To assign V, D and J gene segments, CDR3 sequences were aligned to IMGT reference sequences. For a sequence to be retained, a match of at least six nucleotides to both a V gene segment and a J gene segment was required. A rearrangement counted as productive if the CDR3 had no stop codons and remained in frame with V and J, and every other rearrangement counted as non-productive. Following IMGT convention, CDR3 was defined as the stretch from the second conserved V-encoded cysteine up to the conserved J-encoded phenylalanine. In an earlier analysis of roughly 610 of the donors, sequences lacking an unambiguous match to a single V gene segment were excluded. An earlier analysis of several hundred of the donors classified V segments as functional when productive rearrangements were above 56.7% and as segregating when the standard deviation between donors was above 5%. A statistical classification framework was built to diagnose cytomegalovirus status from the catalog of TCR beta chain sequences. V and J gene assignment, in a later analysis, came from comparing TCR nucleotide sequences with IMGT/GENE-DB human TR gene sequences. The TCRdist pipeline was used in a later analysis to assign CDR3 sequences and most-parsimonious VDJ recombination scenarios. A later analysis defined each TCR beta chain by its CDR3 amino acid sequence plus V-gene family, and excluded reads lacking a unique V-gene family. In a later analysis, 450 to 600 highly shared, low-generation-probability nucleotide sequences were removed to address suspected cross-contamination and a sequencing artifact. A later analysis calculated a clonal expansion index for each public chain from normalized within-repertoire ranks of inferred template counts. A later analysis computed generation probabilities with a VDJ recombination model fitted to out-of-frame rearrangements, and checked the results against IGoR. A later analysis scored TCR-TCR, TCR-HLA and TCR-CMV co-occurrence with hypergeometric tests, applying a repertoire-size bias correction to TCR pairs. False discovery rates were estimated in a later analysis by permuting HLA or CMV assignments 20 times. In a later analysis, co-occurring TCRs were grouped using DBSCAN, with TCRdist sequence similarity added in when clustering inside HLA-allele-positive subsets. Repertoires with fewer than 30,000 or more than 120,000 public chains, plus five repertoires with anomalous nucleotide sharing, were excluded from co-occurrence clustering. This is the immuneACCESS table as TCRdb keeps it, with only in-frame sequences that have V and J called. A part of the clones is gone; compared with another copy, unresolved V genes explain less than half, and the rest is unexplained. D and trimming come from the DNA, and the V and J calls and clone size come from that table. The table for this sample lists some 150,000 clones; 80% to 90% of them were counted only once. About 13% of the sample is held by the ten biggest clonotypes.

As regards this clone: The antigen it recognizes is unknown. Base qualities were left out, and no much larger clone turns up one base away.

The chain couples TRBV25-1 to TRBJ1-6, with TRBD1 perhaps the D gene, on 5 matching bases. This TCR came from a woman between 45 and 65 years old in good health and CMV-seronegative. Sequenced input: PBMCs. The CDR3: CASSYDSLYNSPLHF. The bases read TGTGCCAGCAGCTATGACAGCCTCTATAATTCACCCCTCCACTTT.